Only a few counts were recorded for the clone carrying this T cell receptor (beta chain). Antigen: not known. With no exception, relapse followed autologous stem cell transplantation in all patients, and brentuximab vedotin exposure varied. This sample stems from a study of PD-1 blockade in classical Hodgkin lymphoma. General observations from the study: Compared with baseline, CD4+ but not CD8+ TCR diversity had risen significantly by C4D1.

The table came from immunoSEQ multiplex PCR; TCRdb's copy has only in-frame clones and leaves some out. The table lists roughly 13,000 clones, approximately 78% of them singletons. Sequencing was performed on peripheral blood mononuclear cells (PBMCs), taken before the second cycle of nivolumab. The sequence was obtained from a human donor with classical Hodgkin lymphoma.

CDR3 amino acids: CASSGQGPISGNTIYF. CDR3 nucleotides: TGTGCCAGCAGCGGACAGGGCCCAATCTCTGGAAACACCATATATTTT. The chain recombines TRBV2 with TRBJ1-3; 8 nucleotides align to TRBD1. The germline V gene encodes CDR1 SNHLY and CDR2 FYNNEI. The CDR3 runs 16 residues. V shed 6 bases and J 0 bases; nucleotides not matched to a gene: 7.